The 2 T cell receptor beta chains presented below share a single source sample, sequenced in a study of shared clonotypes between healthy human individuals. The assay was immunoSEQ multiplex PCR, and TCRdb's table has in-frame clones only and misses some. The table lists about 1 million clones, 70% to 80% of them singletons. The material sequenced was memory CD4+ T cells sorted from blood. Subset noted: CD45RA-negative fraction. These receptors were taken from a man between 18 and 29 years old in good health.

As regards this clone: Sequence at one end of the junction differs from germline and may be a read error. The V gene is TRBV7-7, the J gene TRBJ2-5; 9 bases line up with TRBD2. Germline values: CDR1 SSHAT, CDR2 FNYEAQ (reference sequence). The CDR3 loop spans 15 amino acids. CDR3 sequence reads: CASSKWTSAQETQYF. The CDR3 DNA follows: TGTGCTAGCAGCAAGTGGACTAGCGCCCAAGAGACCCAGTACTTC.

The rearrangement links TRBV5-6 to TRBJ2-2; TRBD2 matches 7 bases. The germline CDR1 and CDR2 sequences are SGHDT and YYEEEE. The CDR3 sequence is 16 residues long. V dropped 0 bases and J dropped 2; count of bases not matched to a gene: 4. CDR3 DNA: TGTGCCAGCAGCTTGGAGGGGAGGGGAAACACCGGGGAGCTGTTTTTT. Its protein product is CASSLEGRGNTGELFF.